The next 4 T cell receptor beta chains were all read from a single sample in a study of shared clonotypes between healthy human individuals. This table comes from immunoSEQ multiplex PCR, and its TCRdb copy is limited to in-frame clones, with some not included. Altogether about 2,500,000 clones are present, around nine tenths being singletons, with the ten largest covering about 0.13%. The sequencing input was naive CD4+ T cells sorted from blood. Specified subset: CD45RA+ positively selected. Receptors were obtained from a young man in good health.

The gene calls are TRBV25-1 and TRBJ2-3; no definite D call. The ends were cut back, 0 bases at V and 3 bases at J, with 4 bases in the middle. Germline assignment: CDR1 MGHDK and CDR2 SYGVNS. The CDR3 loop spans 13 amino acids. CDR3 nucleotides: TGTGCCAGCAGTGAATACTATACAGATACGCAGTATTTT. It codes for CASSEYYTDTQYF.

The CDR3 loop reads CASSLSRTSGRAAGNTGELFF. The CDR3 DNA sequence: TGTGCCAGCAGTTTATCGAGGACTAGCGGGAGGGCCGCGGGGAACACCGGGGAGCTGTTTTTT. The chain recombines TRBV27 with TRBJ2-2, with 15 bases matching TRBD2. The CDR3 loop spans 21 amino acids. V was pared by 0 bases and J by 1 base, with 9 bases of the junction left unmatched. The germline V gene encodes CDR1 MNHEY and CDR2 SMNVEV (reference sequence).

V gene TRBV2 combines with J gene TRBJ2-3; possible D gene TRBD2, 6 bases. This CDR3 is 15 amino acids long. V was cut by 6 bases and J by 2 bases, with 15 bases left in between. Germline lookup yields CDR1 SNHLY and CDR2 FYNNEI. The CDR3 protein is CASRGLTTDTDTQYF. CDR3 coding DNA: TGTGCCAGCAGGGGACTCACTACCGACACAGATACGCAGTATTTT.

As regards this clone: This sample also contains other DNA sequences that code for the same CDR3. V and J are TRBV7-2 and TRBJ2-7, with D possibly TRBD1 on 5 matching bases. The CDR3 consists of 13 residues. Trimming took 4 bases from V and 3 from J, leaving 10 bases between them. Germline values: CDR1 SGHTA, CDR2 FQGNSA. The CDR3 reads CASSSRDSYEQYF. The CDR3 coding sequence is TGTGCCAGCAGCTCAAGAGACAGCTACGAGCAGTACTTC.